The next 19 T cell receptor beta chains were all read from a single sample in a study of spatial heterogeneity in lung cancer. TCRdb redid the calling of the 5' RACE reads with MiXCR, one entry per CDR3 protein. The table includes around 45,000 distinct CDR3 sequences, roughly 20% detected once. Time point in this sample: blood at routine non-recurrence follow-up after resection. Sequences were derived from PBMCs, sampled at follow-up. These receptor sequences come from a female donor with early-stage non-small cell lung cancer.

The rearrangement links TRBV12-3 or TRBV12-4 to TRBJ1-4; D not resolved. Trimming shortened V by 3 bases and J by 8 bases, and 4 bases separated the two germline ends. The CDR3 is 11 residues long. Here the CDR3 reads CASSFNEKLFF. The CDR3, as DNA: TGTGCCAGCAGTTTCAACGAAAAACTGTTTTTT.

This clonotype appeared many times. V usage is TRBV5-4 and J usage is TRBJ1-4; possibly TRBD1 for D (6 bases). The CDR3 length is 14 residues. Germline V gives CDR1 SGHNT, CDR2 YYREEE (reference sequence). V lost 2 bases and J lost 8, with 13 bases in between. CDR3 DNA sequence: TGTGCCAGCAGCTTACAGGGCTATCGGGAAAAACTGTTTTTT. As protein: CASSLQGYREKLFF.

This clonotype was picked up a small number of times. V gene TRBV12-3 or TRBV12-4 combines with J gene TRBJ2-7; D might be TRBD1 (6 bases). The V and J ends lost 5 bases and 6 bases respectively, with 14 bases between them. This CDR3 has 13 amino acids. The CDR3 region has the DNA TGTGCCAGCAGTCAAAACAGGGTAGGCGAGCAGTACGTC. Amino acid sequence: CASSQNRVGEQYV.

This clonotype showed up just a few times. This chain uses TRBV20-1 with TRBJ1-3; 7 positions agree with TRBD1. V trimming: 5 bases; J trimming: 7 bases; junction bases outside the gene matches: 11. The CDR3 loop spans 14 amino acids. Germline lookup yields CDR1 DFQATT and CDR2 SNEGSKA (reference sequence). The DNA of the CDR3 is TGCAGTGCTTCGACAGGGAGACGTTTCAACACCATATATTTT. Translated, it gives CSASTGRRFNTIYF.

This clonotype was observed a handful of times. The chain couples TRBV12-3 or TRBV12-4 to TRBJ2-7, with 7 bases that match TRBD2. The ends lost 3 bases at V and 3 bases at J; junction bases unmatched: 2. There are 13 residues in the CDR3. In nucleotides, the CDR3 is TGTGCCAGCAGTTTCGGGGGGAACTACGAGCAGTACGTC. Amino acid sequence: CASSFGGNYEQYV.

V is TRBV7-2 and J is TRBJ2-1, with TRBD2 matching 11 bases. Trimming removed 1 base from V and 8 bases from J; junction bases left unmatched: 1. Germline CDR1 SGHTA, CDR2 FQGNSA. This CDR3 region has 14 residues. The CDR3 spells CASSLVSGRDEQFF. The CDR3 DNA sequence: TGTGCCAGCAGCTTAGTTAGCGGGAGGGATGAGCAGTTCTTC. The entire variable domain, with the rest obtained from reference TRBV7-2 and TRBJ2-1, is as follows: GAGVSQSPSNKVTEKGKDVELRCDPISGHTALYWYRQSLGQGLEFLIYFQGNSAPDKSGLPSDRFSAERTGGSVSTLTIQRTQQEDSAVYLCASSLVSGRDEQFFGPGTRLTVL.

V is TRBV7-2 and J is TRBJ2-1; D ambiguous. Trimming removed 1 base at V and 6 bases at J, with 10 bases between. CDR3 length equals 14 residues. Germline V gene lookup returns CDR1 SGHTA and CDR2 FQGNSA. This CDR3 reads CASSLGVGLNEQFF. As DNA, the CDR3 is TGTGCCAGCAGCTTAGGTGTCGGCCTCAATGAGCAGTTCTTC.

Of note for this clonotype: A much larger clone differs by one base, so this may be a read error. The chain is built from TRBV9 and TRBJ2-5, with D perhaps being TRBD1 or TRBD2 (6 bases each). Germline V lookup: CDR1 SGDLS, CDR2 YYNGEE. This CDR3 contains 15 residues. The CDR3, as DNA: TGTGCCGGCAGCGTAGGTCCAGGAGGGGGAGAGACCCAGTACTTC. Translation gives CAGSVGPGGGETQYF.

This clonotype was picked up one time. V is TRBV7-9 and J is TRBJ2-1; 12 nucleotides agree with TRBD2. Per the germline V gene, CDR1 is SEHNR and CDR2 is FQNEAQ (reference sequence). Losses at the gene ends were 7 bases for V and 0 bases for J; bases not matched to a gene: 7. The CDR3 extends over 17 amino acids. CDR3 sequence: CASTLTSGSYSYNEQFF. CDR3 in DNA: TGTGCCAGCACCTTGACTAGCGGGAGTTACTCCTACAATGAGCAGTTCTTC.

This clonotype was counted at least ten times. The V gene is TRBV10-2, the J gene TRBJ1-1; D is perhaps TRBD1 (5 bases). Trimming removed 2 bases at V and 7 bases at J, with 5 bases between. The CDR3 is made up of 11 amino acids. The V gene's germline CDR1 is WSHSY and CDR2 SAAADI. The CDR3 loop is CASSETGEAFF. The CDR3 nucleotides are TGCGCCAGCAGTGAGACAGGTGAAGCTTTCTTT.

This clonotype was detected many times. The chain combines TRBV12-3 or TRBV12-4 with TRBJ1-2; D gene uncertain. The V end lost 6 bases, the J end lost 10 bases, and 18 bases lay between the germline ends. CDR3 length: 13 residues. The CDR3 loop reads CASSQSPLGFYTF. The CDR3 nucleotides are TGTGCCAGCAGCCAATCTCCTTTGGGTTTCTACACCTTC.

There are a few counts of this clonotype. The chain employs TRBV10-3 and TRBJ2-7; 14 nucleotides agree with TRBD2. This CDR3 is 14 amino acids long. The trim removed 5 bases at V and 5 bases at J, leaving 2 bases unmatched. Germline lookup yields CDR1 ENHRY and CDR2 SYGVKD. CDR3 in amino acids: CAISLGLAGDEQYF. DNA for the CDR3: TGTGCCATCAGTTTGGGACTAGCGGGAGACGAGCAGTACTTC.

Ten or more counts support this clonotype. The chain is built from TRBV7-9 and TRBJ2-1, with D perhaps given as TRBD1 or TRBD2 (5 bases each). The CDR3 spans 14 residues. From germline, CDR1 is SEHNR and CDR2 FQNEAQ (reference sequence). Trimming cost V 0 bases and J 10 bases, with 13 bases left between them. CDR3 sequence: CASSLAIAGSEQFF. The CDR3 DNA reads as TGTGCCAGCAGCTTAGCGATAGCAGGGAGCGAGCAGTTCTTC.

This clonotype was counted at least ten times. The V gene is TRBV3-1, the J gene TRBJ1-2; D not resolved. Trimming took 0 bases from V and 8 from J, leaving 13 bases between them. The CDR3 has 14 residues. Germline CDR1 LGHDT, CDR2 YNNKEL (reference sequence). CDR3 protein: CASSQEMDGWGYTF. The DNA of the CDR3 is TGTGCCAGCAGCCAAGAAATGGACGGCTGGGGCTACACCTTC.

CDR3 DNA: TGCGCCAGCAGCCAAACGGGACTAGCCTACGAGCAGTACTTC. It translates to CASSQTGLAYEQYF. The chain combines TRBV4-1 with TRBJ2-7; TRBD2 agrees at 8 bases. CDR3 length: 14 residues. Looked up from germline, CDR1 is MGHRA and CDR2 is YSYEKL. The V gene end was trimmed by 2 bases and the J gene end by 2 bases; junction bases not matched to a gene: 2.

Ten or more counts support this clonotype. The genes are TRBV7-9 and TRBJ1-1; D might be TRBD1 (5 bases). The CDR3 is 20 amino acids. The germline V and J ends were trimmed by 5 bases and 5 bases, with 33 bases remaining between them. CDR1 is SEHNR, CDR2 FQNEAQ, per germline (reference sequence). The CDR3 is CASSPLWVFWGMVVRTEAFF. The CDR3 DNA reads TGTGCCAGCAGCCCCCTTTGGGTGTTTTGGGGGATGGTTGTGAGAACTGAAGCTTTCTTT. Supplemented by reference TRBV7-9 and TRBJ1-1, the full variable domain reads DTGVSQNPRHKITKRGQNVTFRCDPISEHNRLYWYRQTLGQGPEFLTYFQNEAQLEKSRLLSDRFSAERPKGSFSTLEIQRTEQGDSAMYLCASSPLWVFWGMVVRTEAFFGQGTRLTVV.

The V call is TRBV12-3 or TRBV12-4, the J call TRBJ2-2, with a possible D match to TRBD2 (6 bases). V was shortened by 5 bases and J by 5 bases, with 15 bases between the two germline ends. The CDR3 is 15 residues long. In DNA, the CDR3 is TGTGCCAGCAGTCCCCGCAGGGCGGGGACCGGGGAGCTGTTTTTT. Amino acids: CASSPRRAGTGELFF.

This chain uses TRBV19 with TRBJ1-5, with 8 bases lining up with TRBD1. The germline CDR1 and CDR2 sequences are LNHDA and SQIVND (reference sequence). The CDR3 sequence is 15 residues long. Unmatched junction bases numbered 6, after V lost 6 bases and J lost 2 bases. CDR3 coding DNA: TGTGCCAGTAGATTGACAGGGGTGCGCAATCAGCCCCAGCATTTT. It yields the protein CASRLTGVRNQPQHF.

Here the CDR3 DNA reads TGTGCCAGCAGAAGGATGGTTGATTCACCCCTCCACTTT. It is translated as CASRRMVDSPLHF. The chain has TRBV6-5 and TRBJ1-6; no firm D call. CDR1 is MNHEY, CDR2 SVGAGI, per germline. The V gene lost 6 bases and the J gene lost 8 bases, with 11 bases spanning the gap. The CDR3 spans 13 residues.